This is a list of T cell receptor beta chains from one sample in a study of blood T cells in healthy people across ages. TCRdb fed the 5' RACE reads into MiXCR, producing one record per CDR3 protein. The repertoire includes about 1.6 million distinct CDR3 sequences, about 31% of them detected once, and roughly 12% sits in the top ten. Source material: blood. The receptors originated from a young woman in good health. The CDR3 runs from the conserved cysteine through the conserved F or W. Fields, in order: V gene, D gene, J gene, clone size, CDR3 DNA, CDR3 protein. The D gene is left open where the match is weak. The size of a clone is reported for some rows only, either as once, few or many, or as a class for expanded clones.

v_gene: TRBV6-1; d_gene: .; j_gene: TRBJ2-6; abundance: few; CDR3nt: TGTGCCAGCAGTGACACACGAAACTCTGGGGCCAACGTCCTGACTTTC; CDR3aa: CASSDTRNSGANVLTF
v_gene: TRBV29-1; d_gene: .; j_gene: TRBJ2-1; abundance: .; CDR3nt: TGCAGCGGTTCCGGGAATGAGCAGTTCTTC; CDR3aa: CSGSGNEQFF
v_gene: TRBV20-1; d_gene: .; j_gene: TRBJ2-7; abundance: few; CDR3nt: TGCAGTGCTACTGCCCCCAGGGAAAACGAGCAGTACTTC; CDR3aa: CSATAPRENEQYF
v_gene: TRBV11-2; d_gene: .; j_gene: TRBJ2-7; abundance: once; CDR3nt: TGTGCCAGCAGCTTAGACCGCCAGTACTTC; CDR3aa: CASSLDRQYF
v_gene: TRBV2; d_gene: .; j_gene: TRBJ1-2; abundance: .; CDR3nt: TGTGCCAGCAGTGAACTCGCGGGGGGCGCGTCAGGCTACACCTTC; CDR3aa: CASSELAGGASGYTF
v_gene: TRBV6-1; d_gene: TRBD2; j_gene: TRBJ2-7; abundance: .; CDR3nt: TGTGCCAGTAGAGTATTTACTAGCGGCTCCTACGAGCAGTACTTC; CDR3aa: CASRVFTSGSYEQYF
v_gene: TRBV7-2; d_gene: .; j_gene: TRBJ2-3; abundance: few; CDR3nt: TGTGCCAGCAGCCGCCAAGTACCAGATACGCAGTATTTT; CDR3aa: CASSRQVPDTQYF
v_gene: TRBV20-1; d_gene: .; j_gene: TRBJ1-6; abundance: few; CDR3nt: TGCAGTGCTAGGGTGACAGCAGATAATTCACCCCTCCACTTT; CDR3aa: CSARVTADNSPLHF
v_gene: TRBV4-1; d_gene: .; j_gene: TRBJ2-4; abundance: few; CDR3nt: TGCGCCAGCAGCCAAAGGGCGCTTAGAAACATTCAGTACTTC; CDR3aa: CASSQRALRNIQYF
v_gene: TRBV7-9; d_gene: .; j_gene: TRBJ2-7; abundance: .; CDR3nt: TGTGCCAGCAGCGGACTACATGGGGGCGCGTCCGAGCAGTACTTC; CDR3aa: CASSGLHGGASEQYF
v_gene: TRBV10-2; d_gene: .; j_gene: TRBJ2-7; abundance: few; CDR3nt: TGCGCCAGCAGACATGACAGCGAGCAGTACTTC; CDR3aa: CASRHDSEQYF
v_gene: TRBV4-1; d_gene: TRBD1; j_gene: TRBJ1-4; abundance: .; CDR3nt: TGCGCCAGCAGCCAAGTTGGGGGGACAGTGGTTGAAAAACTGTTTTTT; CDR3aa: CASSQVGGTVVEKLFF
v_gene: TRBV7-9; d_gene: TRBD2; j_gene: TRBJ2-6; abundance: .; CDR3nt: TGTGCCAGCAGCCCCGGAGGACTAGCGGTGTTCTCTGGGGCCAACGTCCTGACTTTC; CDR3aa: CASSPGGLAVFSGANVLTF
v_gene: TRBV15; d_gene: .; j_gene: TRBJ2-3; abundance: few; CDR3nt: TGTGCCACCAGCAGAGCGCAAGGCCAGGGTACAGATACGCAGTATTTT; CDR3aa: CATSRAQGQGTDTQYF
v_gene: TRBV6-2/TRBV6-3; d_gene: .; j_gene: TRBJ2-7; abundance: few; CDR3nt: TGTGCCAGCAGTTACTCGATATCCCCCGGCCAGGGCCCCTACGAGCAGTACTTC; CDR3aa: CASSYSISPGQGPYEQYF
v_gene: TRBV3-1; d_gene: TRBD2; j_gene: TRBJ2-3; abundance: .; CDR3nt: TGTGCCACCCGGACTAGCGGGGGAGGAGATACGCAGTATTTT; CDR3aa: CATRTSGGGDTQYF
v_gene: TRBV30; d_gene: .; j_gene: TRBJ2-5; abundance: .; CDR3nt: TGTGCCTGGAGTGTGGGGGGGCGGCCAAAAGAGACCCAGTACTTC; CDR3aa: CAWSVGGRPKETQYF
v_gene: TRBV7-2; d_gene: TRBD1; j_gene: TRBJ1-6; abundance: .; CDR3nt: TGTGCCAGCAGCCGCCGGTGGACAGGGATGAATTCACCCCTCCACTTT; CDR3aa: CASSRRWTGMNSPLHF
v_gene: TRBV28; d_gene: TRBD1; j_gene: TRBJ1-2; abundance: .; CDR3nt: TGTGCCAGCAGTGTCCCCGGGACAGGGGGTTTTCAAGGCTACACCTTC; CDR3aa: CASSVPGTGGFQGYTF
v_gene: TRBV5-1; d_gene: .; j_gene: TRBJ2-7; abundance: .; CDR3nt: TGCGCCAGCAGCTTGGCACACGAGGGGCGGTACGAGCAGTACTTC; CDR3aa: CASSLAHEGRYEQYF
v_gene: TRBV5-1; d_gene: TRBD2; j_gene: TRBJ2-5; abundance: .; CDR3nt: TGCGCCAGCAGCAACGGACTAGGAGAGACCCAGTACTTC; CDR3aa: CASSNGLGETQYF
v_gene: TRBV5-1; d_gene: TRBD1; j_gene: TRBJ1-1; abundance: .; CDR3nt: TGCGCCAGCAGCACCCAGACAGGGAGTGAAGCTTTCTTT; CDR3aa: CASSTQTGSEAFF
v_gene: TRBV5-1; d_gene: .; j_gene: TRBJ2-5; abundance: many; CDR3nt: TGCGCCAGCAGCCCCTCGCAGGGCGGCGAGACCCAGTACTTC; CDR3aa: CASSPSQGGETQYF
v_gene: TRBV7-9; d_gene: TRBD1; j_gene: TRBJ1-2; abundance: few; CDR3nt: TGTGCCAGCAGCGTTGGGACAGGGACCATAGAAGGGTATGGCTACACCTTC; CDR3aa: CASSVGTGTIEGYGYTF
v_gene: TRBV7-6; d_gene: .; j_gene: TRBJ1-1; abundance: few; CDR3nt: TGTGCCAGCAGCTCGGGAGTCGGAAACACTGAAGCTTTCTTT; CDR3aa: CASSSGVGNTEAFF
v_gene: TRBV5-6; d_gene: .; j_gene: TRBJ2-5; abundance: few; CDR3nt: TGTGCCAGCAGCTTTGGACTTGGAGGGCAAGAGACCCAGTACTTC; CDR3aa: CASSFGLGGQETQYF
v_gene: TRBV7-3; d_gene: .; j_gene: TRBJ2-5; abundance: .; CDR3nt: TGTGCCAGCAGTCGTAGGGGGATGGGGGAGACCCAGTACTTC; CDR3aa: CASSRRGMGETQYF